These 27 T cell receptor beta chains originate from one sample sequenced in a study of cytomegalovirus exposure and HLA in healthy donors. With 60 Vbeta and 13 Jbeta primers, the PCR was carried out. Libraries were prepared by immunoSEQ multiplex PCR; TCRdb keeps only in-frame clonotypes and omits some of them. This sample has over 100,000 clones, with around 77% found just once. The material sequenced was PBMCs. These receptor sequences come from a male donor in good health and CMV-seropositive.

This clone turned up a few times. The genes are TRBV18 and TRBJ1-1, with D perhaps matching TRBD1 (6 bases). This CDR3 contains 19 residues. The V and J ends lost 5 bases and 2 bases respectively, with 27 bases between them. Germline V gene data show CDR1 as KGHSH and CDR2 as LQKENI. CDR3 sequence: CASSSLRTGGGTTNTEAFF. The CDR3 DNA is TGTGCCAGCTCAAGTTTACGAACAGGCGGTGGGACAACAAACACTGAAGCTTTCTTT.

V is TRBV27 and J is TRBJ1-1; 7 bases are shared with TRBD1. Losses at the gene ends were 3 bases for V and 4 bases for J; bases not matched to a gene: 5. The V gene's germline CDR1 is MNHEY and CDR2 SMNVEV (reference sequence). The CDR3 has 14 amino acids. The CDR3 here is CASSFARGVTEAFF. The CDR3 nucleotides are TGTGCCAGCAGTTTTGCCAGGGGGGTCACTGAAGCTTTCTTT.

The chain couples TRBV7-9 to TRBJ1-2, with D possibly TRBD1 on 6 matching bases. V was cut by 1 base and J by 6 bases, with 15 bases left in between. Germline CDR1 SEHNR, CDR2 FQNEAQ (reference sequence). CDR3 length: 15 residues. CDR3: CASSLGSGAQNGYTF. The CDR3 DNA reads TGTGCCAGCAGCTTAGGGTCAGGGGCGCAAAATGGCTACACCTTC.

The chain employs TRBV20-1 and TRBJ1-2; 8 bases line up with TRBD1. From germline, CDR1 is DFQATT and CDR2 SNEGSKA (reference sequence). Losses at the gene ends were 5 bases for V and 13 bases for J; bases not matched to a gene: 9. This CDR3 is built from 11 residues. The CDR3 protein is CSAVQGDRFTF. The DNA of the CDR3 is TGCAGTGCTGTACAGGGGGATCGATTCACCTTC.

This clone was found a few times. The junction shows a germline mismatch at one end, possibly a read error. This chain connects TRBV6-1 to TRBJ2-6; D is perhaps TRBD1 (5 bases). The CDR3 extends over 15 amino acids. The germline V gene encodes CDR1 MNHNS and CDR2 SASEGT. The CDR3 protein is CASSTRHPSDNGLTF. The DNA of the CDR3 is TGTGCCTCCTCCACCCGACACCCCTCGGACAACGGCCTGACTTTC.

The genes are TRBV19 and TRBJ1-5, with D possibly TRBD1 on 6 matching bases. V shed 7 bases and J shed 4 bases, with 20 bases lying between them. Germline CDR1 reads LNHDA; CDR2 reads SQIVND (reference sequence). The CDR3 length is 16 residues. CDR3 region: CASTRIGAGDNQPQHF. CDR3 nucleotide sequence: TGTGCCAGTACCCGTATCGGGGCAGGGGATAATCAGCCCCAGCATTTT.

This chain uses TRBV5-4 with TRBJ1-2; 7 bases are a match to TRBD1. CDR3 length: 14 residues. Trimming at V came to 3 bases and at J to 5 bases, leaving 7 bases not matched to a gene. The germline V gene has CDR1 SGHNT and CDR2 YYREEE (reference sequence). CDR3: CASSSSTGLYGYTF. CDR3 bases: TGTGCCAGCAGCTCCTCGACAGGGTTGTATGGCTACACCTTC.

This chain uses TRBV15 with TRBJ2-7; D gene uncertain. V lost 1 base to trimming and J lost 4 bases, with 8 bases between them. Germline CDR1 and CDR2: LNHNV and YYDKDF (reference sequence). The CDR3 runs to 13 residues. The CDR3 coding sequence is TGTGCCACCAGCAGAGTCCAGGAATACGAGCAGTACTTC. This translates into CATSRVQEYEQYF.

CDR3 nucleotide sequence: TGTGCCAGTAGCTCAGGGCACCCTTTTCTTTATGGCTACACCTTC. Encoded protein: CASSSGHPFLYGYTF. The chain recombines TRBV19 with TRBJ1-2; D is possibly TRBD1 (5 bases). The CDR3 is 15 residues long. V lost 6 bases and J 5 bases, leaving 19 bases between the germline ends. The V gene's germline CDR1 is LNHDA and CDR2 SQIVND (reference sequence).

V gene TRBV27 combines with J gene TRBJ2-1, with D unclear. Looked up from germline, CDR1 is MNHEY and CDR2 is SMNVEV (reference sequence). Trimming pared 4 bases from V and 6 bases from J, leaving 10 bases between. The CDR3 is 13 residues long. CDR3: CASSSGDINEQFF. The CDR3, as DNA: TGTGCCAGCAGTTCCGGTGACATCAATGAGCAGTTCTTC.

The chain combines TRBV7-2 with TRBJ1-5, with TRBD1 as a possible D gene (6 bases). Looked up from germline, CDR1 is SGHTA and CDR2 is FQGNSA. V gave up 5 bases and J gave up 1 base, with 12 bases separating them. The CDR3 consists of 15 residues. The CDR3 coding sequence is TGTGCCAGCAGCCCCGGACAGATGAGCAATCAGCCCCAGCATTTT. Protein product: CASSPGQMSNQPQHF.

This CDR3 is CAWGELAQTNTGELFF. The CDR3 nucleotides are TGTGCCTGGGGGGAACTAGCACAAACGAACACCGGGGAGCTGTTTTTT. The V and J genes are TRBV30 and TRBJ2-2, with a tentative D call TRBD2 (6 bases). V lost 5 bases and J 0 bases, leaving 16 bases between the germline ends. There are 16 residues in the CDR3. Looked up from germline, CDR1 is GTSNPN and CDR2 is SVGIG (reference sequence).

The V and J genes are TRBV20-1 and TRBJ2-7, with D possibly TRBD1 on 6 matching bases. The germline V and J ends were trimmed by 5 bases and 12 bases, with 14 bases remaining between them. Germline V gene sequence: CDR1 DFQATT, CDR2 SNEGSKA (reference sequence). The length of the CDR3 is 10 residues. The CDR3 spells CSALRQEAYF. In DNA, the CDR3 is TGCAGTGCTTTAAGACAGGAAGCGTACTTC.

This clone was seen just once. This chain links TRBV27 with TRBJ2-7; perhaps TRBD2 as D (5 bases). Trimming left V 5 bases short and J 6 bases short, with 20 bases between. Germline V lookup: CDR1 MNHEY, CDR2 SMNVEV (reference sequence). The CDR3 length is 15 residues. The CDR3 DNA reads TGTGCCAGCAGTCCAAGCGGCCTCCCATTGGTCGAGCAGTACTTC. Amino acids: CASSPSGLPLVEQYF.

The V gene is TRBV6-5, the J gene TRBJ2-3; maybe TRBD2 (5 bases). With 3 bases removed from V and 4 bases from J, the gap between germline ends came to 17 bases. The CDR3 runs to 16 residues. From germline, CDR1 is MNHEY and CDR2 SVGAGI. CDR3 coding DNA: TGTGCCAGCAGTTATCTCCGGGAAGTTGGGCCAGATACGCAGTATTTT. It yields the protein CASSYLREVGPDTQYF.

The V gene is TRBV9, the J gene TRBJ2-2; 12 bases agree with TRBD2. Germline CDR1 SGDLS, CDR2 YYNGEE. V was pared by 5 bases and J by 8 bases, with 7 bases of the junction left unmatched. This CDR3 has 15 amino acids. The CDR3 is CASRASGGAPGELFF. CDR3 sequence (DNA): TGTGCCAGCAGGGCTAGCGGGGGGGCCCCTGGGGAGCTGTTTTTT.

The chain uses TRBV5-4 and TRBJ2-2; TRBD2 aligns across 9 bases. J gave up 1 base and V 2 bases, and 0 bases lay outside the gene matches. The CDR3 is 15 residues long. In germline, CDR1 is SGHNT, CDR2 YYREEE (reference sequence). The CDR3, as DNA: TGTGCCAGCAGCTTTAGCGGGAGGAACACCGGGGAGCTGTTTTTT. This encodes CASSFSGRNTGELFF.

This rearrangement joins TRBV6-5 to TRBJ2-2, with 9 nucleotides matching TRBD1. The CDR3 is 15 residues long. CDR1 is MNHEY and CDR2 is SVGAGI in the germline V gene. V lost 4 bases and J lost 1; bases outside the gene matches: 1. CDR3 protein: CASSWTGENTGELFF. For the CDR3, the DNA is TGTGCCAGCAGTTGGACAGGGGAGAACACCGGGGAGCTGTTTTTT.

V and J are TRBV30 and TRBJ1-1, with D possibly TRBD1 on 5 matching bases. The CDR3 is 13 amino acids. The germline V gene encodes CDR1 GTSNPN and CDR2 SVGIG (reference sequence). Trimming stripped 2 bases from V and 4 bases from J, with 11 bases between. CDR3 nucleotides: TGTGCCTGGAGTATCAGGGCCAGCACTGAAGCTTTCTTT. Protein sequence: CAWSIRASTEAFF. The full variable domain, rest sourced from reference TRBV30 and TRBJ1-1, is SQTIHQWPATLVQPVGSPLSLECTVEGTSNPNLYWYRQAAGRGLQLLFYSVGIGQISSEVPQNLSASRPQDRQFILSSKKLLLSDSGFYLCAWSIRASTEAFFGQGTRLTVV.

The gene calls are TRBV18 and TRBJ1-3; no reliable D call. Germline lookup yields CDR1 KGHSH and CDR2 LQKENI. The CDR3 is 16 residues long. Trimming took 2 bases from V and 4 from J, leaving 15 bases between them. CDR3 coding DNA: TGTGCCAGCTCACCATTACGGGAAAAAGGAGGAAACACCATATATTTT. It specifies CASSPLREKGGNTIYF.

The chain has TRBV6-5 and TRBJ1-1; tentatively, D is TRBD1 (5 bases). V lost 2 bases to trimming and J lost 3 bases, with 10 bases between them. The CDR3 is 14 amino acids. CDR1 is MNHEY, CDR2 SVGAGI, per germline. CDR3 sequence (DNA): TGTGCCAGCAGTTACGGAGGGGCCCACACTGAAGCTTTCTTT. This gives the protein CASSYGGAHTEAFF.

This clone was observed a single time. The chain recombines TRBV25-1 with TRBJ2-5; 10 bases line up with TRBD2. This CDR3 has 18 amino acids. The V and J ends lost 5 bases and 1 base, in that order; junction bases with no gene match: 13. Germline CDR1 MGHDK, CDR2 SYGVNS. The CDR3: CASSLAGGLAVFQETQYF. As DNA, the CDR3 is TGTGCCAGCAGTCTCGCCGGAGGACTAGCGGTTTTCCAAGAGACCCAGTACTTC.

V usage is TRBV18 and J usage is TRBJ2-3, with 7 positions matching TRBD1. Germline CDR1 and CDR2: KGHSH and LQKENI. Germline trimming cut 6 bases from V and 2 bases from J; bases unmatched to any gene: 11. CDR3 length: 16 amino acids. CDR3 nucleotides: TGTGCCAGCTCCTCCCGACAGGGTGGAAACACAGATACGCAGTATTTT. Translated: CASSSRQGGNTDTQYF.

The gene calls are TRBV7-6 and TRBJ2-7, with a tentative D call TRBD2 (5 bases). V shed 5 bases and J shed 7 bases, with 21 bases lying between them. Germline CDR1 is SGHVS and CDR2 is FNYEAQ. CDR3 length: 15 amino acids. The CDR3 reads CASSPSLGPEREQYF. CDR3 in DNA: TGTGCCAGCAGCCCCTCCCTAGGACCCGAGCGGGAGCAGTACTTC.

The chain carries TRBV19 and TRBJ1-5; no clear D gene. Germline assignment: CDR1 LNHDA and CDR2 SQIVND (reference sequence). There are 13 residues in the CDR3. Deletions cut 7 bases from V and 8 bases from J, with 15 bases between. Written as DNA, the CDR3 is TGTGCCAGTACCCTCGACACATATAAGCCCCAGCATTTT. It is translated as CASTLDTYKPQHF.

V is TRBV4-1 and J is TRBJ2-5; the match to TRBD2 covers 8 bases. CDR1 is MGHRA and CDR2 is YSYEKL in the germline V gene. V dropped 4 bases and J dropped 5; count of bases not matched to a gene: 6. This CDR3 contains 14 residues. The CDR3 DNA is TGCGCCAGCAGCCGGGGACTAGAGGGGGAGACCCAGTACTTC. Translation gives CASSRGLEGETQYF.

The chain couples TRBV5-5 to TRBJ2-1; 9 nucleotides align to TRBD1. The germline CDR1 and CDR2 sequences are SGHKS and YYEKEE (reference sequence). Trimming cost V 0 bases and J 7 bases; bases outside gene matches: 8. This CDR3 comprises 16 residues. CDR3 residues: CASSLAATGGSNEQFF. For the CDR3, the DNA is TGTGCCAGCAGCTTGGCCGCGACAGGGGGGAGTAATGAGCAGTTCTTC.